A selection of T cell receptor beta chains follows, all from one sample in a study of blood T cell repertoires in COVID-19. Produced via immunoSEQ multiplex PCR; TCRdb's table is partial and in-frame only. Of roughly 160,000 clones listed, about 86% were seen once; the top ten hold around 8.2%. Sequencing used peripheral blood. These receptors all stem from a man between 60 and 75 years old with acute or convalescent COVID-19. CDR3s include the opening cysteine and the closing phenylalanine or tryptophan. Fields, in order: clone size, D gene, V gene, J gene, CDR3 DNA, CDR3 protein. D genes are given only for firm matches. The size field is filled for only some rows; it gives once, few, many or a size class.

size: NA; D: NA; V: TRBV9; J: TRBJ2-2; DNA: TGTGCCAGCAGCCCGCGGGGAGACGCGAACACCGGGGAGCTGTTTTTT; CDR3: CASSPRGDANTGELFF
size: NA; D: NA; V: TRBV5-5; J: TRBJ2-2; DNA: TGTGCCAGCAGTGGGCTCATAGCGAACACCGGGGAGCTGTTTTTT; CDR3: CASSGLIANTGELFF
size: NA; D: NA; V: TRBV21-1; J: TRBJ1-1; DNA: TGTGCCAGCAGCAAAGTAAGGGGAAACACTGAAGCTTTCTTT; CDR3: CASSKVRGNTEAFF
size: few; D: NA; V: TRBV7-5; J: TRBJ1-2; DNA: TGTGCCAGAAGCTGCCAGCGGACAGACTATGGCTACACCTTC; CDR3: CARSCQRTDYGYTF
size: few; D: TRBD1; V: TRBV9; J: TRBJ2-7; DNA: TGTGCCAGCAGCCCCGGGACAGGGGGCCTATACGAGCAGTACTTC; CDR3: CASSPGTGGLYEQYF
size: once; D: TRBD1; V: TRBV19; J: TRBJ1-1; DNA: TGTGCCAGTAGGGATAGCGGACAGGGGATGGGCACTGAAGCTTTCTTT; CDR3: CASRDSGQGMGTEAFF
size: NA; D: TRBD1; V: TRBV2; J: TRBJ1-2; DNA: TGTGCCAGCAGCCCACAGGGGGCGGATTACTATGGCTACACCTTC; CDR3: CASSPQGADYYGYTF
size: NA; D: TRBD1; V: TRBV24-1; J: TRBJ2-2; DNA: TGTGCCACCTCGGGACAGGGGGCTGCCGGGGAGCTGTTTTTT; CDR3: CATSGQGAAGELFF
size: NA; D: NA; V: TRBV7-8; J: TRBJ1-1; DNA: TGTGCCAGCAGCTTTGGTAGCAGGAACACTGAAGCTTTCTTT; CDR3: CASSFGSRNTEAFF
size: many; D: TRBD1; V: TRBV4-2; J: TRBJ2-1; DNA: TGTGCCAGCAGCCAAGATAGGGGACAGGGGGGTAATGAGCAGTTCTTC; CDR3: CASSQDRGQGGNEQFF
size: NA; D: NA; V: TRBV27; J: TRBJ1-6; DNA: TGTGCCAGCAGACCCGCCGTCGGGGAGGGCTCACCCCTCCACTTT; CDR3: CASRPAVGEGSPLHF
size: few; D: NA; V: TRBV27; J: TRBJ2-1; DNA: TGTGCCAGCAGTTTACGGTCCGGGAACGATGAGCAGTTCTTC; CDR3: CASSLRSGNDEQFF
size: NA; D: TRBD1; V: TRBV18; J: TRBJ2-7; DNA: TGTGCCAGCTCACCACCCCGAGACAGGGGCTACGAGCAGTACTTC; CDR3: CASSPPRDRGYEQYF
size: NA; D: NA; V: TRBV2; J: TRBJ1-1; DNA: TGTGCCAGCAGCAGGGACACTGAAGCTTTCTTT; CDR3: CASSRDTEAFF
size: NA; D: NA; V: TRBV24-1; J: TRBJ2-2; DNA: TGTGCCACCAGTGATTTGACAGGGACCCCTAACACCGGGGAGCTGTTTTTT; CDR3: CATSDLTGTPNTGELFF
size: NA; D: TRBD1; V: TRBV18; J: TRBJ2-5; DNA: TGTGCCAGCTCACCGGGACAGGGAGAGACCCAGTACTTC; CDR3: CASSPGQGETQYF
size: NA; D: TRBD2; V: TRBV18; J: TRBJ2-7; DNA: TGTGCCAGCTCACCCGGCCTAGCGGGTGTCTACGAGCAGTACTTC; CDR3: CASSPGLAGVYEQYF
size: NA; D: NA; V: TRBV5-1; J: TRBJ1-3; DNA: TGCGCCAGCAGCTTGATGGCAGGGCTTTCTGGAAACACCATATATTTT; CDR3: CASSLMAGLSGNTIYF
size: NA; D: TRBD1; V: TRBV7-8; J: TRBJ1-5; DNA: TGTGCCAGCAGCTTAGTACAGGGGCGCTATAGCAATCAGCCCCAGCATTTT; CDR3: CASSLVQGRYSNQPQHF
size: NA; D: TRBD2; V: TRBV5-4; J: TRBJ2-3; DNA: TGTGCCAGCAGCCTAGATCGGACTAGCGGGAGTTTAGATACGCAGTATTTT; CDR3: CASSLDRTSGSLDTQYF
size: once; D: TRBD2; V: TRBV5-4; J: TRBJ2-3; DNA: TGTGCCAGTACCTGGGGGGGGACCACTAGCACAGATACGCAGTATTTT; CDR3: CASTWGGTTSTDTQYF
size: NA; D: NA; V: TRBV6-1; J: TRBJ2-7; DNA: TGTGCCAGCAGGGAAGACGGTTGGGACTTCTCCTACGAGCAGTACTTC; CDR3: CASREDGWDFSYEQYF
size: NA; D: TRBD2; V: TRBV27; J: TRBJ2-7; DNA: TGTGCCAGCAGCTCGGTGGCGGGAGCCTACGAGCAGTACTTC; CDR3: CASSSVAGAYEQYF
size: NA; D: NA; V: TRBV18; J: TRBJ2-7; DNA: TGTGCCAGCTCCCCAGGACGGGGGATCTCCTACGAGCAGTACTTC; CDR3: CASSPGRGISYEQYF
size: NA; D: TRBD2; V: TRBV7-6; J: TRBJ2-1; DNA: TGTGCCAGCAGCTTATTAGCGGGAGGGAGCCATGAGCAGTTCTTC; CDR3: CASSLLAGGSHEQFF
size: NA; D: NA; V: TRBV2; J: TRBJ2-1; DNA: TGTGCCAGCAGGCCTTCCCCTCACTCAGGCGAGCAGTTCTTC; CDR3: CASRPSPHSGEQFF
size: NA; D: TRBD1; V: TRBV18; J: TRBJ1-1; DNA: TGTGCCAGCTCACCACAGCGGCAGGGGGCGGCCACTGAAGCTTTCTTT; CDR3: CASSPQRQGAATEAFF
size: NA; D: TRBD2; V: TRBV5-1; J: TRBJ2-5; DNA: TGCGCCAGCAGCTTGGAGTGGGGGGGCCAAGAGACCCAGTACTTC; CDR3: CASSLEWGGQETQYF
size: NA; D: NA; V: TRBV29-1; J: TRBJ2-1; DNA: TGCAGCGTTGTTGTAGCAGGCCGGGGGTTCTTC; CDR3: CSVVVAGRGFF
size: NA; D: NA; V: TRBV27; J: TRBJ1-3; DNA: TGTGCCAGCATATGCCCCCCACCGGTCAGGGGCCCTGAAAACTTCTCTGGAAACACCATATATTTT; CDR3: CASICPPPVRGPENFSGNTIYF
size: few; D: NA; V: TRBV2; J: TRBJ1-6; DNA: TGTGCCAGCAGTGAGGAACAGGGCCGAGGGTCCCTCCACTTT; CDR3: CASSEEQGRGSLHF
size: few; D: TRBD1; V: TRBV27; J: TRBJ2-1; DNA: TGTGCCAGCAGTTTATACCCGCCACAGGGGGCGAGGGGCAATGAGCAGTTCTTC; CDR3: CASSLYPPQGARGNEQFF
size: NA; D: TRBD2; V: TRBV2; J: TRBJ2-5; DNA: TGTGCCAGCAGCGTCGGGACTAGCGGGAGGGGAGAGACCCAGTACTTC; CDR3: CASSVGTSGRGETQYF
size: once; D: TRBD1; V: TRBV5-1; J: TRBJ1-1; DNA: TGCGCCAGCAGCGTCGACAGGGTGCGGACTGAAGCTTTCTTT; CDR3: CASSVDRVRTEAFF
size: many; D: NA; V: TRBV5-1; J: TRBJ2-2; DNA: TGCGCCAGCAGCTCAGGAGGGTCGGAGGCGACAGCGAACACCGGGGAGCTGTTTTTT; CDR3: CASSSGGSEATANTGELFF
size: NA; D: TRBD1; V: TRBV28; J: TRBJ2-1; DNA: TGTGCCAGCAGTACGACAGGGTTCGGGATCGATGAGCAGTTCTTC; CDR3: CASSTTGFGIDEQFF
size: NA; D: TRBD2; V: TRBV9; J: TRBJ2-3; DNA: TGTGCCAGCAGTCTCCTAGCGGGAGGAGGGGATACGCAGTATTTT; CDR3: CASSLLAGGGDTQYF
size: NA; D: NA; V: TRBV30; J: TRBJ1-2; DNA: TGTGCCTGGAGTGTACTGGACTCTTCAGGACACTATGGCTACACCTTC; CDR3: CAWSVLDSSGHYGYTF
size: once; D: TRBD1; V: TRBV4-1; J: TRBJ1-1; DNA: TGCGCCAGCAGCCAAGCGGAGGGGGCCCACACTGAAGCTTTCTTT; CDR3: CASSQAEGAHTEAFF
size: NA; D: TRBD1; V: TRBV9; J: TRBJ1-2; DNA: TGTGCCAGCAGCGCGATTCCGGGACAGGGATACTATGGCTACACCTTC; CDR3: CASSAIPGQGYYGYTF
size: NA; D: NA; V: TRBV19; J: TRBJ1-6; DNA: TGTGCCTCCTCGGTTTGGGGGGGTAATTCACCCCTCCACTTT; CDR3: CASSVWGGNSPLHF
size: NA; D: NA; V: TRBV7-8; J: TRBJ2-3; DNA: TGTGCCAGCAGCCCTAGGGGGGGAAACACAGATACGCAGTATTTT; CDR3: CASSPRGGNTDTQYF
size: NA; D: TRBD1; V: TRBV30; J: TRBJ1-2; DNA: TGTGCCTGGAGCGGAGGACAGGGGTTCTACACCTTC; CDR3: CAWSGGQGFYTF
size: NA; D: TRBD1; V: TRBV25-1; J: TRBJ2-3; DNA: TGTGCCAGCAGTGGGGACAGGGAGATGAGCACAGATACGCAGTATTTT; CDR3: CASSGDREMSTDTQYF
size: NA; D: TRBD1; V: TRBV4-2; J: TRBJ2-3; DNA: TGTGCCAGCAGCACCCGACAGGGCGGCGGCACAGATACGCAGTATTTT; CDR3: CASSTRQGGGTDTQYF
size: NA; D: NA; V: TRBV2; J: TRBJ1-1; DNA: TGTGCCAGCAGAGACAGTCGCACTGAAGCTTTCTTT; CDR3: CASRDSRTEAFF
size: NA; D: TRBD2; V: TRBV7-8; J: TRBJ2-1; DNA: TGTGCCAGCAGCTTAGTAGCAGCGGGAGTCTACAATGAGCAGTTCTTC; CDR3: CASSLVAAGVYNEQFF
size: NA; D: NA; V: TRBV18; J: TRBJ2-1; DNA: TGTGCCAGCTCACCCCTCGAGGAGCAGTTCTTC; CDR3: CASSPLEEQFF
size: NA; D: NA; V: TRBV30; J: TRBJ1-1; DNA: TGTGCCTGGAGCCCCCGCCGGACAGAGGCTTTCTTT; CDR3: CAWSPRRTEAFF
size: NA; D: NA; V: TRBV28; J: TRBJ1-5; DNA: TGTGCCAGCAGTTTCGGGCGGGGTTTCCTGGGTCAGCCCCAGCATTTT; CDR3: CASSFGRGFLGQPQHF
size: NA; D: TRBD1; V: TRBV5-1; J: TRBJ1-2; DNA: TGCGCCAGCAGCTCGACAGGGGTCTATGGCTACACCTTC; CDR3: CASSSTGVYGYTF